These T cell receptor beta chains were read from a single sample in a study of cytomegalovirus exposure and HLA in healthy donors. Sequencing used immunoSEQ multiplex PCR; TCRdb keeps in-frame clones, though not all of them. Reported are approximately 190,000 clones; the ten largest clones contain less than 6.5%. Sequenced: PBMCs. These receptors were obtained from a man aged 25 to 40 in good health and CMV-seronegative. The conserved cysteine and the conserved F or W are not part of the CDR3 here. D genes are given only for firm matches.

j_call d_call v_call cdr3_aa
TRBJ2-3 - TRBV9 ASSVVRDTQY
TRBJ1-4 TRBD1 TRBV7-9 ASSSDRANEKLF
TRBJ1-1 - TRBV4-2 ASSQASRGMAF
TRBJ2-2 TRBD2 TRBV5-1 ASSLESRDYLTGELF
TRBJ2-5 TRBD2 TRBV4-1 ASSSRTSGRADVWTQY
TRBJ2-1 TRBD2 TRBV9 ASSVGASGPSYNEQF
TRBJ2-2 - TRBV9 ASSVSTGGLF
TRBJ1-2 - TRBV5-6 ASSFIQAPYGYT
TRBJ2-3 TRBD2 TRBV2 AAGGVGTDTQY
TRBJ2-7 - TRBV7-9 ASSSQWYEQY
TRBJ2-7 - TRBV6-5 ASSHSTSYEQY
TRBJ2-6 - TRBV19 ATGQNSGANVLT
TRBJ2-5 - TRBV4-3 ASSQGHPQETQY
TRBJ1-4 - TRBV14 ASSPRQNEKLF
TRBJ1-2 TRBD1 TRBV5-1 ASSRQPIGTGPYGYT
TRBJ2-1 TRBD2 TRBV27 ASSLLAGPYNEQF
TRBJ2-3 - TRBV21-1 ASSKAPGGETDTQY
TRBJ2-7 TRBD1 TRBV5-1 ASSREIGTGAYEQY
TRBJ2-1 - TRBV27 ASSVGTLNEQF
TRBJ2-7 TRBD2 TRBV10-2 ASSARFRLAGVKAHEQY
TRBJ1-1 - TRBV4-3 ASSRGQRNTEAF
TRBJ2-1 - TRBV27 ASSFQGGPEQF
TRBJ2-4 - TRBV5-4 ASSLEGDIQY
TRBJ2-7 - TRBV30 AWRDIDSSYEQY
TRBJ1-1 TRBD1 TRBV4-3 ASSQQIGGVAEAF
TRBJ2-3 - TRBV7-2 ASSLASGDTQY
TRBJ2-1 - TRBV29-1 SVSGGVWDEQF
TRBJ1-2 - TRBV5-1 ASSYTSTGNYGYT
TRBJ2-3 TRBD2 TRBV18 ASSPVTSGYTDTQY
TRBJ2-2 TRBD2 TRBV7-3 ASSLQGLAVTGELF
TRBJ2-7 TRBD1 TRBV19 ASSLDRVEQY
TRBJ2-5 TRBD1 TRBV5-1 ASSLVLRGQETQY
TRBJ1-1 - TRBV7-9 ASSQKGGGGTEAF
TRBJ2-1 - TRBV1 SWVAGVRHEQF
TRBJ2-3 TRBD1 TRBV11-3 ASSLEGQGADTQY
TRBJ1-5 - TRBV2 ASWARGNQPQH
TRBJ2-1 - TRBV30 AWDSSASYNEQF